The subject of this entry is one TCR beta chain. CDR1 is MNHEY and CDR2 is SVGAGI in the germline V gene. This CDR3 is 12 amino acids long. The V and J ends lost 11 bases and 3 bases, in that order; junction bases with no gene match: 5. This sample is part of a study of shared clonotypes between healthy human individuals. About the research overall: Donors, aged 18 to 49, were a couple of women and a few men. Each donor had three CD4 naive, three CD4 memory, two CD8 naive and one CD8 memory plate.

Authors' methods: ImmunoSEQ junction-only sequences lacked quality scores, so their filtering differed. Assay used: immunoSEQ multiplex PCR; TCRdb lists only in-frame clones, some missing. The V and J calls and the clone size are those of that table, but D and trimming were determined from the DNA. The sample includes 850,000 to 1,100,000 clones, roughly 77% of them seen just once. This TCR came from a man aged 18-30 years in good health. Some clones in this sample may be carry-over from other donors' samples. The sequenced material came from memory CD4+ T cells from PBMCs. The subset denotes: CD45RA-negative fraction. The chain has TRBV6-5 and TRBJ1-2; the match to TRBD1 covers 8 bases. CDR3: CARQGQDYGYTF. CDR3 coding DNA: TGTGCCCGCCAGGGACAGGACTATGGCTACACCTTC.